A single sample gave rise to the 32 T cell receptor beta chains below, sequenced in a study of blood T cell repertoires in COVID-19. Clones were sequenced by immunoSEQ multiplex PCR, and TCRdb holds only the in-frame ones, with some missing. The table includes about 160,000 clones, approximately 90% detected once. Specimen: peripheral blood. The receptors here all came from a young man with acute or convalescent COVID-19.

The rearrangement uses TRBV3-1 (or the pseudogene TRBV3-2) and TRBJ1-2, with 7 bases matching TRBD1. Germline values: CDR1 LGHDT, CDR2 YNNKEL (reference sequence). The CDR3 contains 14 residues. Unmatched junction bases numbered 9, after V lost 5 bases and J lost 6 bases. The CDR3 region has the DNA TGTGCCAGCAGCTTAAACACAGGGGTTGATGGCTACACCTTC. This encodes CASSLNTGVDGYTF.

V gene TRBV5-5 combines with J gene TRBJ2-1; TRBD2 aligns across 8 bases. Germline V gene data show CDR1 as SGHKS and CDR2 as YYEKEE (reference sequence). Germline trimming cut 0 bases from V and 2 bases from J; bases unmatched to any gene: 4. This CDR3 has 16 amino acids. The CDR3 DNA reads TGTGCCAGCAGCTTGGCTAGCGGGCGTGCCTACAATGAGCAGTTCTTC. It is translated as CASSLASGRAYNEQFF.

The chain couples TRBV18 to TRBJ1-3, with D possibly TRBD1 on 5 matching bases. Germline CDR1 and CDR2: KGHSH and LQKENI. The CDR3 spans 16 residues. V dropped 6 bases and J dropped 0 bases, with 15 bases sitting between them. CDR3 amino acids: CASSESQDISGNTIYF. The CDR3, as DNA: TGTGCCAGCTCCGAAAGTCAGGACATCTCTGGAAACACCATATATTTT.

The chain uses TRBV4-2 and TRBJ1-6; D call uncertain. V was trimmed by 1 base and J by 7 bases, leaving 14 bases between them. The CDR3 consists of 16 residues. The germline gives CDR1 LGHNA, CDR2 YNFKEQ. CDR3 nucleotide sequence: TGTGCCAGCAGCCAAGGGGTTCGGGATGGAAATTCACCCCTCCACTTT. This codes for CASSQGVRDGNSPLHF.

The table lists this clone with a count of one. The DNA for the CDR3 is TGTGCCAGTAGTCGCGGGGGTCAGCCCCAGCATTTT. Translation: CASSRGGQPQHF. This chain links TRBV19 with TRBJ1-5; D might be TRBD1 (5 bases). The ends were cut back, 5 bases at V and 6 bases at J, with 8 bases in the middle. The CDR3 length is 12 residues. Germline-derived CDR1 and CDR2 are LNHDA and SQIVND (reference sequence).

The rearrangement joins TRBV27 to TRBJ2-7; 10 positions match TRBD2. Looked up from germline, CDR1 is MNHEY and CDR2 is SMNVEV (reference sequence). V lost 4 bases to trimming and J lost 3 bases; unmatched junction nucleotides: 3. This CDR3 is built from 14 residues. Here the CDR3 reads CASSSGLAYYEQYF. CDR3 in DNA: TGTGCCAGCAGTTCGGGACTAGCGTACTACGAGCAGTACTTC.

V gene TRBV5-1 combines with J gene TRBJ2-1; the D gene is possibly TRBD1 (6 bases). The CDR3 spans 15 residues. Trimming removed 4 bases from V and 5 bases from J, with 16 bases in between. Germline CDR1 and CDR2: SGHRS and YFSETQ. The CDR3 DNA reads TGCGCCAGCAGCAAAGGGCCAGGGGAAGACAATGAGCAGTTCTTC. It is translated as CASSKGPGEDNEQFF.

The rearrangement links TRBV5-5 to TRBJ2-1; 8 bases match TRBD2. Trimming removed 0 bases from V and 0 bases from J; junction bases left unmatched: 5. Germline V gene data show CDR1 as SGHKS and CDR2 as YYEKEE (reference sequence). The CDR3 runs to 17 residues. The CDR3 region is CASSLEIGGASYNEQFF. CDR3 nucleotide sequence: TGTGCCAGCAGCTTGGAAATCGGGGGGGCCTCCTACAATGAGCAGTTCTTC.

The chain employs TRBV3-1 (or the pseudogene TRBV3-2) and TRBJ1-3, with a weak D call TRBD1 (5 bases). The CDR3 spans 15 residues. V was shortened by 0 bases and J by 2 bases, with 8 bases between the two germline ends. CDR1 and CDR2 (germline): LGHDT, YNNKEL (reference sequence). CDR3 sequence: CASSQEGTAGNTIYF. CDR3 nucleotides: TGTGCCAGCAGCCAAGAAGGGACTGCTGGAAACACCATATATTTT.

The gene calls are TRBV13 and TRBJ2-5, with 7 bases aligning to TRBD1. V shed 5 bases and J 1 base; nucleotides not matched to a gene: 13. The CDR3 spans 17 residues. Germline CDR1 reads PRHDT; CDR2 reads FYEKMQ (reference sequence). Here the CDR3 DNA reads TGTGCCAGCAGCCCATCAAACTACGGGACAGCCCAAGAGACCCAGTACTTC. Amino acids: CASSPSNYGTAQETQYF.

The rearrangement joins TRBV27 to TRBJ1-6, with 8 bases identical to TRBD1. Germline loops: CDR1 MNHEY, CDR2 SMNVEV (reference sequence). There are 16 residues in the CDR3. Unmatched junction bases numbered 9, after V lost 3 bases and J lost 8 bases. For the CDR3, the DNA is TGTGCCAGCAGTTTGGATCCCGACAGGGGACATTCACCCCTCCACTTT. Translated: CASSLDPDRGHSPLHF.

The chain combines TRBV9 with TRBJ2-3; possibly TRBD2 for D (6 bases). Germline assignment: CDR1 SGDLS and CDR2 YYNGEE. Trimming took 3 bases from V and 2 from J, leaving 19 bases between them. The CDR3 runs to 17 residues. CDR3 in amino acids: CASSGLREPVATDTQYF. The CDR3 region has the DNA TGTGCCAGCAGCGGACTCCGGGAGCCCGTAGCCACAGATACGCAGTATTTT.

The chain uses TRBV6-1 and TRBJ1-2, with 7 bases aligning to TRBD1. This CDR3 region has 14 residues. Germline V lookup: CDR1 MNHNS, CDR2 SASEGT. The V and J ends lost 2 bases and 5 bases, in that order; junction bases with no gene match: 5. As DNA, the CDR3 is TGTGCCAGCAGTGAACCGACAGGGTGGTATGGCTACACCTTC. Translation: CASSEPTGWYGYTF.

DNA for the CDR3: TGTGCCTGGAGTACTCAACGGGAGAACTATTTCCATGAGCAGTTCTTC. Amino acids: CAWSTQRENYFHEQFF. This chain links TRBV30 with TRBJ2-1, with D maybe TRBD2 (6 bases). Germline V CDR1 and CDR2: GTSNPN, SVGIG (reference sequence). This CDR3 region has 16 residues. The ends were cut back, 2 bases at V and 8 bases at J, with 22 bases in the middle.

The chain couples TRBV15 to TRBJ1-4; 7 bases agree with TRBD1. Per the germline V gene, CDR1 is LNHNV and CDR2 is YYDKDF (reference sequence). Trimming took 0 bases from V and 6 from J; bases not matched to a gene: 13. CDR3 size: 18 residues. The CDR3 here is CATSRDPTGTPMYEKLFF. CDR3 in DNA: TGTGCCACCAGCAGAGATCCGACAGGGACACCCATGTATGAAAAACTGTTTTTT.

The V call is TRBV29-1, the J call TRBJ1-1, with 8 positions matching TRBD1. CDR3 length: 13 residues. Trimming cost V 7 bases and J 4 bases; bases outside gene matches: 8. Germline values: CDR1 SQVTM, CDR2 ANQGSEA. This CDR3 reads CSDTTGARTEAFF. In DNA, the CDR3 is TGCAGCGACACGACAGGGGCTCGCACTGAAGCTTTCTTT.

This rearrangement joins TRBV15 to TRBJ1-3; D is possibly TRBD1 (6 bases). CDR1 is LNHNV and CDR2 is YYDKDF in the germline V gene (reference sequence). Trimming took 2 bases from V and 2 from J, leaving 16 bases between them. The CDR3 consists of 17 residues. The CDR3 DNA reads TGTGCCACCAGCAGACCCAATGTTTGGGGGCCTGGAAACACCATATATTTT. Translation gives CATSRPNVWGPGNTIYF.

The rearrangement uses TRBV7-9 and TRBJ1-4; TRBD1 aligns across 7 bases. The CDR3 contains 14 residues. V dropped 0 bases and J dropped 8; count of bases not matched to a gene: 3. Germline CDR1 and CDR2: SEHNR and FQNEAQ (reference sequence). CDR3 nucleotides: TGTGCCAGCAGCTTAGCGGGACAGAAGGAAAAACTGTTTTTT. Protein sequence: CASSLAGQKEKLFF. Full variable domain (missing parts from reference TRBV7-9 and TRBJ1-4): DTGVSQNPRHKITKRGQNVTFRCDPISEHNRLYWYRQTLGQGPEFLTYFQNEAQLEKSRLLSDRFSAERPKGSFSTLEIQRTEQGDSAMYLCASSLAGQKEKLFFGSGTQLSVL.

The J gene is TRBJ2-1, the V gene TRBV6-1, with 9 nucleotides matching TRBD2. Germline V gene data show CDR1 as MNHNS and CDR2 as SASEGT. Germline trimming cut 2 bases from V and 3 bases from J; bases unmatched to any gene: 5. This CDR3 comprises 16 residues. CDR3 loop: CASSEQPTSGYNEQFF. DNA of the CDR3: TGTGCCAGCAGTGAACAACCGACTAGCGGCTACAATGAGCAGTTCTTC.

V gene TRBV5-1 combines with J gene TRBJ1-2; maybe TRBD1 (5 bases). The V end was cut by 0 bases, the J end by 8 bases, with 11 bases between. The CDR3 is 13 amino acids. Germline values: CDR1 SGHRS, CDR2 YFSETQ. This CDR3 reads CASSLAGEGGYTF. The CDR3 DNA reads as TGCGCCAGCAGCTTGGCGGGAGAGGGGGGCTACACCTTC. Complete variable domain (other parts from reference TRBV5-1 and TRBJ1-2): KAGVTQTPRYLIKTRGQQVTLSCSPISGHRSVSWYQQTPGQGLQFLFEYFSETQRNKGNFPGRFSGRQFSNSRSEMNVSTLELGDSALYLCASSLAGEGGYTFGSGTRLTVV.

CDR3 DNA sequence: TGTGCCAGCAGTCGCGGAACCGGGACAGGGAAAAACTATGGCTACACCTTC. It codes for CASSRGTGTGKNYGYTF. V and J are TRBV6-6 and TRBJ1-2, with 9 positions matching TRBD1. Germline CDR1 MNHNY, CDR2 SVGAGI (reference sequence). The CDR3 length is 17 residues. The V segment lost 5 bases and the J segment 2 bases; nucleotides outside the gene matches: 12.

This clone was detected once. The CDR3 DNA reads as TGTGCCAGCAGCTTAGGTCGAGCGGGGGGGAGCTACAATGAGCAGTTCTTC. It yields the protein CASSLGRAGGSYNEQFF. The chain recombines TRBV7-8 with TRBJ2-1; 10 nucleotides line up with TRBD2. This CDR3 spans 17 amino acids. Germline V gives CDR1 SGHVS, CDR2 FQNEAQ. Trimming at V came to 1 base and at J to 3 bases, leaving 6 bases not matched to a gene.

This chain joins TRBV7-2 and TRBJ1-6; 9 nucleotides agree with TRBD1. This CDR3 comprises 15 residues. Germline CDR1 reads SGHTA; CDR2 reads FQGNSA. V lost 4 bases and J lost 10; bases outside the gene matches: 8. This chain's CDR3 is CASSSVGQGQSPLHF. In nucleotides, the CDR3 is TGTGCCAGCAGCTCCGTTGGACAGGGGCAATCACCCCTCCACTTT. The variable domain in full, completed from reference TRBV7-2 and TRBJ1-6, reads GAGVSQSPSNKVTEKGKDVELRCDPISGHTALYWYRQSLGQGLEFLIYFQGNSAPDKSGLPSDRFSAERTGGSVSTLTIQRTQQEDSAVYLCASSSVGQGQSPLHFGNGTRLTVT.

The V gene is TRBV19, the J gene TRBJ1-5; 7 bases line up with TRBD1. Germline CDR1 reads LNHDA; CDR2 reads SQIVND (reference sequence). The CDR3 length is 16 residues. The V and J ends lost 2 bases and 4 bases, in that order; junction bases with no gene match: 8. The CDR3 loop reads CASSIRDRISNQPQHF. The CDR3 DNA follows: TGTGCCAGTAGTATAAGGGACAGAATTAGTAATCAGCCCCAGCATTTT.

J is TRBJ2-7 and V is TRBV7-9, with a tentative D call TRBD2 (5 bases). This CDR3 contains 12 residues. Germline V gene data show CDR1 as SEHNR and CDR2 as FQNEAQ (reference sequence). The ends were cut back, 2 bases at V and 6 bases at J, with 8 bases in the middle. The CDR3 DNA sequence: TGTGCCAGCAGCTTACGAGGGTCCGAGCAGTACTTC. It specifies CASSLRGSEQYF.

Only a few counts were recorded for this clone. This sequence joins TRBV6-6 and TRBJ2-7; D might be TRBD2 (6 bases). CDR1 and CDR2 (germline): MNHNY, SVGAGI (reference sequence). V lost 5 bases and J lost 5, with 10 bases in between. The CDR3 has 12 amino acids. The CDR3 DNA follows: TGTGCCAGCAGTAAAATAGCGGACGAGCAGTACTTC. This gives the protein CASSKIADEQYF.

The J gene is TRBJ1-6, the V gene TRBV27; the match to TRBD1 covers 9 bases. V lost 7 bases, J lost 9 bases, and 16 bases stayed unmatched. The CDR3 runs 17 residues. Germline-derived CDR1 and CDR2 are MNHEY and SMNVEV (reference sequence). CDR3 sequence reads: CASTGTGKGHGGSPLHF. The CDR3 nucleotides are TGTGCCAGCACCGGGACAGGGAAGGGCCATGGAGGTTCACCCCTCCACTTT.

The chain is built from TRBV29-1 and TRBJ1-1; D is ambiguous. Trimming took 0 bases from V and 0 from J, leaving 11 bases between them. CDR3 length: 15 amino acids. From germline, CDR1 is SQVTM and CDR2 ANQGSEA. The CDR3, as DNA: TGCAGCGTTGAAGATTCAGGATCGATGAACACTGAAGCTTTCTTT. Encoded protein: CSVEDSGSMNTEAFF.

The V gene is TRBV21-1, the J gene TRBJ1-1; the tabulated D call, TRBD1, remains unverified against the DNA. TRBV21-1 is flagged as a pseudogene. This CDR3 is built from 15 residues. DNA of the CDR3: TGTGCCAGCAGCGAGGGCTGGACAGGGGATAATGGCGTGGTCTTT. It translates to CASSEGWTGDNGVVF.

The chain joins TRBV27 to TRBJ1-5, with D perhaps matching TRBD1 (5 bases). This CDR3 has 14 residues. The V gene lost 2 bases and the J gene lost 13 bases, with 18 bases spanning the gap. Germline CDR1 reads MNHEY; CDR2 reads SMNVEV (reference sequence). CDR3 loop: CASSLGPTASSQHF. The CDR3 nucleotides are TGTGCCAGCAGTTTAGGCCCGACAGCCAGTTCTCAGCATTTT.

CDR3 sequence reads: CASSGENYEQYF. The DNA for the CDR3 is TGTGCCAGCAGCGGGGAAAACTACGAGCAGTACTTC. The chain couples TRBV2 to TRBJ2-7; D may be TRBD2 (5 bases). The germline gives CDR1 SNHLY, CDR2 FYNNEI. The CDR3 loop spans 12 amino acids. V was cut by 6 bases and J by 3 bases, with 9 bases left in between.

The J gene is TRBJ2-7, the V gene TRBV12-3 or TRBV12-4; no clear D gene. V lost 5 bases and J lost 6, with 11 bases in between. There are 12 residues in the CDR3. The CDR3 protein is CASSKTLGEQYF. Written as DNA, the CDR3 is TGTGCCAGCAGTAAGACTCTGGGCGAGCAGTACTTC.